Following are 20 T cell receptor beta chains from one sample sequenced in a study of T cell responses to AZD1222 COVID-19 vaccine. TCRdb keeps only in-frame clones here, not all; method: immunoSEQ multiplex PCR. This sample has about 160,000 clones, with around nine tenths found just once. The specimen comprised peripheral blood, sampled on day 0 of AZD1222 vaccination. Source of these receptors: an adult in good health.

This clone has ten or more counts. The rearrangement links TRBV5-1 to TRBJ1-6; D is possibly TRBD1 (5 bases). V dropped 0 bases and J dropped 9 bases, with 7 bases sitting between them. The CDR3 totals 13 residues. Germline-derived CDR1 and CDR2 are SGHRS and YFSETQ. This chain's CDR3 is CASSLDRTSPLHF. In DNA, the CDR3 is TGCGCCAGCAGCTTGGACAGGACTTCACCCCTCCACTTT. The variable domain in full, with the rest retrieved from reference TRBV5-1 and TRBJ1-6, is KAGVTQTPRYLIKTRGQQVTLSCSPISGHRSVSWYQQTPGQGLQFLFEYFSETQRNKGNFPGRFSGRQFSNSRSEMNVSTLELGDSALYLCASSLDRTSPLHFGNGTRLTVT.

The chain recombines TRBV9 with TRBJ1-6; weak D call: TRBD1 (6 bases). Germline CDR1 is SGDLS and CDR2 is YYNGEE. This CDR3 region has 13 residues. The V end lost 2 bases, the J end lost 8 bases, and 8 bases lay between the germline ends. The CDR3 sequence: CASSVTGYSPLHF. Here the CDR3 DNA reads TGTGCCAGCAGCGTGACAGGTTATTCACCCCTCCACTTT.

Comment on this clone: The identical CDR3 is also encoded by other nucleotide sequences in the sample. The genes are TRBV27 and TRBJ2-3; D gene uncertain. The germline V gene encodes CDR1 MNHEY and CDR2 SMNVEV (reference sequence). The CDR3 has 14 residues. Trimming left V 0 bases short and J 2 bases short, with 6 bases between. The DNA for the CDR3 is TGTGCCAGCAGTTTATCGCCCCACACAGATACGCAGTATTTT. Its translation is CASSLSPHTDTQYF.

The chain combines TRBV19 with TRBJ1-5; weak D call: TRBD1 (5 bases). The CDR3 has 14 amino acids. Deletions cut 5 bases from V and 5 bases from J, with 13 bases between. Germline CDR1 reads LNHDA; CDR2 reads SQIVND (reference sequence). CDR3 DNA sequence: TGTGCCAGTAGTGGGACGGGTGGGCATCAGCCCCAGCATTTT. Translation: CASSGTGGHQPQHF.

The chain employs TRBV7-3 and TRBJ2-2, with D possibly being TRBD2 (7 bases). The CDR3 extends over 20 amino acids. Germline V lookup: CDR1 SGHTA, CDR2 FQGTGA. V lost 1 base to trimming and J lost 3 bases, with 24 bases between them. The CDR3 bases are TGTGCCAGCAGCTTAAATGCCGCGGGGGCGCTCGTTGTCGACACCGGGGAGCTGTTTTTT. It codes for CASSLNAAGALVVDTGELFF.

CDR3 in DNA: TGTGCCATCAGTGACGCCGGGACAGCCTACGAGCAGTACTTC. Protein sequence: CAISDAGTAYEQYF. The J gene is TRBJ2-7, the V gene TRBV10-3; 7 bases map to TRBD1. Germline values: CDR1 ENHRY, CDR2 SYGVKD. The J segment lost 2 bases and the V segment lost 3 bases, leaving 4 bases of the junction unmatched. This CDR3 is built from 14 residues.

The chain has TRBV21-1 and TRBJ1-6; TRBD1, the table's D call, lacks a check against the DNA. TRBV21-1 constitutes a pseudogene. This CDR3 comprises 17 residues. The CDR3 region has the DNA TGTGCCAGCAGCAAAAGGGCAGGGGCGGCCTATAATTCACCCCTCCACTTT. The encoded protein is CASSKRAGAAYNSPLHF.

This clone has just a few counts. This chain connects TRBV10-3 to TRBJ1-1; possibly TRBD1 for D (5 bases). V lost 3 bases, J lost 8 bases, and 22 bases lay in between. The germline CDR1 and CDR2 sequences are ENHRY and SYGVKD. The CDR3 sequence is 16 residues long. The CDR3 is CAISEFGGVRQIEAFF. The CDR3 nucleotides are TGTGCCATCAGTGAATTCGGAGGGGTTCGACAGATAGAAGCTTTCTTT.

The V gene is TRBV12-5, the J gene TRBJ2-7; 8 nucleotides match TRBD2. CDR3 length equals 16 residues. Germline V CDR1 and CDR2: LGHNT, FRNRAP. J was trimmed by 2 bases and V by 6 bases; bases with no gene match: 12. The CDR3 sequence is CASGRERERFAYEQYF. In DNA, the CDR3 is TGTGCTAGTGGCCGGGAGCGGGAGCGCTTCGCCTACGAGCAGTACTTC.

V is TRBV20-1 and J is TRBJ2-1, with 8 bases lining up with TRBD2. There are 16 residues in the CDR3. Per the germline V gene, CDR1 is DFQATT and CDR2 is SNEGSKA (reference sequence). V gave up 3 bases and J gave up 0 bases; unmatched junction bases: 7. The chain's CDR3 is CSASNPGGSSYNEQFF. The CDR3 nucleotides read TGCAGTGCTAGTAACCCGGGGGGGAGCTCCTACAATGAGCAGTTCTTC.

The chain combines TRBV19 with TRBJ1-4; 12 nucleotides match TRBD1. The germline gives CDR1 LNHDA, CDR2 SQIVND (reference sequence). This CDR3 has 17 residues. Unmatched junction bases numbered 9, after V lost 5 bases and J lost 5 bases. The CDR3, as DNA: TGTGCCAGTAGTTACCGGGACAGGGGGCCGAAAAATGAAAAACTGTTTTTT. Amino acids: CASSYRDRGPKNEKLFF.

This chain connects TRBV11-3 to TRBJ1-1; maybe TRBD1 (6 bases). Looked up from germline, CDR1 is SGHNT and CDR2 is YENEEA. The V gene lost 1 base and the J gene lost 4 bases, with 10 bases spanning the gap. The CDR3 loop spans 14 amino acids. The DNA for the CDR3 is TGTGCCAGCAGCTTAGTCAGGGGAAGCACTGAAGCTTTCTTT. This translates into CASSLVRGSTEAFF.

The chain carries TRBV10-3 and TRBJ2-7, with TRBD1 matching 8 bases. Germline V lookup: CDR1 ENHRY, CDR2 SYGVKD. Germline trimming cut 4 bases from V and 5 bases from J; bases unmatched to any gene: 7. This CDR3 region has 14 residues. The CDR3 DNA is TGTGCCATCAGTGTTGAGGACAGGGTACACGAGCAGTACTTC. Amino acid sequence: CAISVEDRVHEQYF.

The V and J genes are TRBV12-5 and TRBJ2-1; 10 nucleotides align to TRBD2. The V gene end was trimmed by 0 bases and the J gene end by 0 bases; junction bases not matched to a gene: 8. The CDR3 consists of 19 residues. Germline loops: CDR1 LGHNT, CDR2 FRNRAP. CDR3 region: CASGLVAGGPRSSYNEQFF. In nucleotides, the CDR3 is TGTGCTAGTGGTTTGGTAGCGGGAGGGCCTAGGAGCTCCTACAATGAGCAGTTCTTC.

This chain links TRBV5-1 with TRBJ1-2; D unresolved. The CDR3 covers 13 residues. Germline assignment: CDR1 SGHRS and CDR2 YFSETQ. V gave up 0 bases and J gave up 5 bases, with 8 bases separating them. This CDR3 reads CASSLASVYGYTF. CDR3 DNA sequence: TGCGCCAGCAGCTTGGCTTCGGTTTATGGCTACACCTTC.

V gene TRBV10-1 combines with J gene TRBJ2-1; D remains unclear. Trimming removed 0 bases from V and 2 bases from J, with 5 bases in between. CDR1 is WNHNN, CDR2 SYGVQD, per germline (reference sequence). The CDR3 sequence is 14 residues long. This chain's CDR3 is CASSESKAYNEQFF. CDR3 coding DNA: TGCGCCAGCAGTGAGTCCAAGGCCTACAATGAGCAGTTCTTC.

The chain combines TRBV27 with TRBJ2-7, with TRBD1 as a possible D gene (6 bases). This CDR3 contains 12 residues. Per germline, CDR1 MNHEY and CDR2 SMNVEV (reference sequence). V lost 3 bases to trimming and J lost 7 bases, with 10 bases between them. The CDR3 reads CASSLDSREQYF. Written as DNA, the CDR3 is TGTGCCAGCAGTTTGGACAGCCGAGAGCAGTACTTC.

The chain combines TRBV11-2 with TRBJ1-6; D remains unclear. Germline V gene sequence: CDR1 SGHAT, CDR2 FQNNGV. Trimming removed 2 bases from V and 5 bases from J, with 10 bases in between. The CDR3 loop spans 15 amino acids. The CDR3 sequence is CASSLRGSDNSPLHF. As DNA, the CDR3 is TGTGCCAGCAGCTTACGGGGATCGGATAATTCACCCCTCCACTTT.

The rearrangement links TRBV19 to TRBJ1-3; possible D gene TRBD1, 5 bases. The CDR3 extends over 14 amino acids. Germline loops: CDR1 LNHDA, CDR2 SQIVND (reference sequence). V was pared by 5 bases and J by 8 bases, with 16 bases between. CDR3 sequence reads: CASSPGQDTDTIYF. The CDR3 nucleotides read TGTGCCAGTAGTCCCGGCCAGGACACGGACACCATATATTTT.

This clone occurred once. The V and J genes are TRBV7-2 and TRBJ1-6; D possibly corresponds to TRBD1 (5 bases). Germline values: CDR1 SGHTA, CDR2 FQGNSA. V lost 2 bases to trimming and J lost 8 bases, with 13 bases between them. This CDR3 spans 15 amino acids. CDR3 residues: CASSLWGGSDSPLHF. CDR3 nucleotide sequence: TGTGCCAGCAGCTTATGGGGGGGGAGTGATTCACCCCTCCACTTT.